Presented here are 29 T cell receptor beta chains from one specimen sequenced in a study of regulatory T cells in long-lasting Graves disease. Time point indicated: newly diagnosed GD, antithyroid drugs for less than 3 months. The authors made the TCR library using RNA they extracted from PBMCs. HTBI primers from iRepertoire and Arm-PCR of CDR3 regions yielded the TCR beta libraries. In TCRdb, the multiplex PCR reads were re-called with MiXCR into one record per CDR3 protein. The data contain roughly 420,000 distinct CDR3 sequences, about a sixth of them singletons. These data were also reused for a study on T cells in Graves' hyperthyroidism and ophthalmopathy.

Sequencing used peripheral blood mononuclear cells (PBMCs), obtained at new diagnosis, from a patient treated with antithyroid drugs. The receptors here all came from a woman aged 18-29 years with Graves disease.

This clonotype was detected many times. A read error is likely, as this CDR3 ends without the conserved phenylalanine or tryptophan. The chain has TRBV28 and TRBJ1-2; TRBD1 is a possible D gene (6 bases). This CDR3 has 12 amino acids. The V end was cut by 8 bases, the J end by 6 bases, with 13 bases between. Germline lookup yields CDR1 MDHEN and CDR2 SYDVKM. Written as DNA, the CDR3 is TGTGCCAGCTGGGGAGGGGGGAATGGCTACACCGTC. It encodes CASWGGGNGYTV.

This clonotype was observed a handful of times. The conserved closing phenylalanine or tryptophan is absent in this CDR3, likely reflecting a read error. The chain uses TRBV20-1 and TRBJ2-3; D gene ambiguous. V was trimmed by 3 bases and J by 2 bases, leaving 9 bases between them. Per germline, CDR1 DFQATT and CDR2 SNEGSKA (reference sequence). The CDR3 runs 13 residues. The CDR3 DNA follows: TGCAGTGCTAGCTTGAGCTTCACAGATACGCAGTATCTT. It translates to CSASLSFTDTQYL.

This clonotype was detected many times. The chain's CDR3 is CASSLVAGGSYNEQFF. The CDR3 coding sequence is TGTGCCAGCAGCTTAGTAGCGGGAGGCTCCTACAATGAGCAGTTCTTC. V gene TRBV27 combines with J gene TRBJ2-1, with TRBD2 matching over 10 bases. The J segment lost 0 bases and the V segment lost 6 bases, leaving 5 bases of the junction unmatched. The CDR3 is made up of 16 amino acids. Germline CDR1 and CDR2: MNHEY and SMNVEV (reference sequence).

This clonotype was recorded at least ten times. The chain has TRBV19 and TRBJ2-1; D is unresolved. V was cut by 3 bases and J by 4 bases, with 7 bases left in between. The CDR3 is made up of 13 amino acids. Per the germline V gene, CDR1 is LNHDA and CDR2 is SQIVND (reference sequence). Here the CDR3 DNA reads TGTGCCAGTAGTATCTGGCTGTACAATGAGCAGTTCTTC. This gives the protein CASSIWLYNEQFF.

At least ten counts were recorded for this clonotype. The J gene is TRBJ1-4, the V gene TRBV30; D is ambiguous. CDR1 and CDR2 from the germline V gene are GTSNPN and SVGIG (reference sequence). The CDR3 length is 15 residues. The V end lost 0 bases, the J end lost 5 bases, and 13 bases lay between the germline ends. The CDR3 sequence is CAWSVRWQQNEKLFF. As DNA, the CDR3 is TGTGCCTGGAGTGTACGTTGGCAGCAGAATGAAAAACTGTTTTTT.

The chain employs TRBV2 and TRBJ2-7, with D uncertain. The V and J ends lost 3 bases and 10 bases respectively, with 10 bases between them. This CDR3 has 11 amino acids. Germline lookup yields CDR1 SNHLY and CDR2 FYNNEI. In DNA form, the CDR3 reads TGTGCCAGCAGTGACTTGGCACCTCAGTACTTC. Protein: CASSDLAPQYF.

The V call is TRBV6-1, the J call TRBJ1-2; no definite D call. CDR1 and CDR2 from the germline V gene are MNHNS and SASEGT. The CDR3 is 13 amino acids. V was cut by 10 bases and J by 3 bases, with 15 bases left in between. CDR3 bases: TGTGCCACCAACGACGGAACCTACTATGGCTACACCTTC. Translation: CATNDGTYYGYTF.

This clonotype occurred many times. This chain's CDR3 is CASSYAGTFRDGYTF. The CDR3, as DNA: TGTGCCAGCAGTTACGCAGGGACCTTTAGGGATGGCTACACCTTC. The chain is built from TRBV6-5 and TRBJ1-2, with D perhaps matching TRBD1 (5 bases). V gave up 2 bases and J gave up 6 bases, with 16 bases separating them. The germline V gene encodes CDR1 MNHEY and CDR2 SVGAGI. The CDR3 loop spans 15 amino acids.

This clonotype was observed at least ten times. The chain couples TRBV29-1 to TRBJ2-5; TRBD2 matches 11 bases. Germline V lookup: CDR1 SQVTM, CDR2 ANQGSEA. This CDR3 spans 13 amino acids. Trimming removed 6 bases from V and 5 bases from J; junction bases left unmatched: 5. CDR3 loop: CSVDSGRVETQYF. DNA of the CDR3: TGCAGCGTGGATAGCGGGAGGGTTGAGACCCAGTACTTC.

This clonotype has a count of ten or more. V is TRBV27 and J is TRBJ2-7, with TRBD2 as a possible D gene (5 bases). V lost 5 bases, J lost 3 bases, and 8 bases lay in between. CDR3 length equals 12 residues. From germline, CDR1 is MNHEY and CDR2 SMNVEV (reference sequence). Written as DNA, the CDR3 is TGTGCCAGCAGTACGGGAATCTACGAGCAGTACTTC. Protein sequence: CASSTGIYEQYF.

The rearrangement links TRBV28 to TRBJ2-7; 7 bases fit TRBD1. J lost 5 bases, V lost 8 bases, and 6 bases had no gene match. CDR1 MDHEN and CDR2 SYDVKM come from the germline V gene. The CDR3 length is 12 residues. The CDR3 coding sequence is TGTGCCAGCCGACAGGGCCCTAACGAGCAGTACTTC. This codes for CASRQGPNEQYF.

The chain links TRBV5-1 to TRBJ2-1; 7 nucleotides match TRBD2. The CDR3 is 16 amino acids. V was clipped by 4 bases and J by 7 bases; unmatched bases: 14. Germline CDR1 is SGHRS and CDR2 is YFSETQ. CDR3: CASSPLAAPIGNEQFF. CDR3 DNA sequence: TGCGCCAGCAGCCCGCTAGCGGCACCCATCGGGAATGAGCAGTTCTTC.

This clonotype was detected ten times or more. This chain connects TRBV28 to TRBJ1-1; perhaps TRBD1 as D (5 bases). Germline V gene data show CDR1 as MDHEN and CDR2 as SYDVKM. CDR3 length equals 15 residues. V was clipped by 7 bases and J by 5 bases, with 20 bases between them. CDR3 coding DNA: TGTGCCAGCACCGCGCCGGGGGGTGTAGGAACTGAAGCTTTCTTT. It encodes CASTAPGGVGTEAFF.

The gene calls are TRBV28 and TRBJ1-4; TRBD1 matches at 12 bases. After removal of 6 bases from V and 6 bases from J, the junction contained 5 bases not matched to a gene. The CDR3 sequence is 15 residues long. The germline gives CDR1 MDHEN, CDR2 SYDVKM. In nucleotides, the CDR3 is TGTGCCAGCAGCGGGACAGGGGGCGGTGATGAAAAACTGTTTTTT. This codes for CASSGTGGGDEKLFF.

This sequence joins TRBV25-1 and TRBJ2-1, with D possibly being TRBD2 (5 bases). CDR3 size: 16 residues. Trimming pared 3 bases from V and 0 bases from J, leaving 12 bases between. Germline CDR1 reads MGHDK; CDR2 reads SYGVNS. The CDR3 coding sequence is TGTGCCAGCAGTGATCACAGCGGACTCTCCTACAATGAGCAGTTCTTC. Translation: CASSDHSGLSYNEQFF.

The table lists this clonotype with many counts. The chain carries TRBV28 and TRBJ2-3; the D gene is possibly TRBD2 (5 bases). CDR1 MDHEN and CDR2 SYDVKM come from the germline V gene. V dropped 3 bases and J dropped 6 bases, with 13 bases sitting between them. The CDR3 is made up of 14 amino acids. CDR3 region: CASSFWRVGDTQYF. The CDR3 region has the DNA TGTGCCAGCAGTTTTTGGCGGGTGGGGGATACGCAGTATTTT.

At least ten counts were recorded for this clonotype. The chain is built from TRBV7-2 and TRBJ2-7; 8 positions agree with TRBD1. This CDR3 has 14 amino acids. Germline V gene lookup returns CDR1 SGHTA and CDR2 FQGNSA. V lost 0 bases and J lost 3; bases outside the gene matches: 1. CDR3 amino acids: CASSLADRVYEQYF. Here the CDR3 DNA reads TGTGCCAGCAGCTTAGCGGACAGGGTCTACGAGCAGTACTTC.

This chain connects TRBV27 to TRBJ1-4, with 7 bases that match TRBD1. Germline V gives CDR1 MNHEY, CDR2 SMNVEV (reference sequence). This CDR3 comprises 16 residues. V gave up 7 bases and J gave up 7 bases; unmatched junction bases: 15. CDR3: CASNRGTGDLSEKLFF. CDR3 bases: TGTGCCAGCAATAGGGGAACAGGGGACTTGAGTGAAAAACTGTTTTTT.

The chain carries TRBV20-1 and TRBJ2-1; the D call may be TRBD1 or TRBD2 (5 bases each). Trimming left V 2 bases short and J 6 bases short, with 8 bases between. From germline, CDR1 is DFQATT and CDR2 SNEGSKA (reference sequence). CDR3 length: 12 amino acids. The DNA of the CDR3 is TGCAGTGCTAGATGGGGGTTCAATGAGCAGTTCTTC. It is translated as CSARWGFNEQFF.

This clonotype was picked up many times. The V gene is TRBV12-3 or TRBV12-4, the J gene TRBJ2-1; 9 bases are a match to TRBD2. The CDR3 extends over 16 amino acids. The ends lost 8 bases at V and 7 bases at J; junction bases unmatched: 15. CDR3 amino acids: CASGLRAGGPGNEQFF. In DNA, the CDR3 is TGTGCCAGCGGCCTTCGAGCGGGAGGCCCGGGTAATGAGCAGTTCTTC.

In this sample, this clonotype turned up many times. The chain links TRBV30 to TRBJ1-1; TRBD1 matches at 7 bases. V shed 0 bases and J 5 bases; nucleotides not matched to a gene: 3. Germline values: CDR1 GTSNPN, CDR2 SVGIG (reference sequence). The CDR3 covers 13 residues. CDR3 protein: CAWSVGTETEAFF. CDR3 nucleotide sequence: TGTGCCTGGAGTGTCGGGACAGAAACTGAAGCTTTCTTT.

The V and J genes are TRBV15 and TRBJ2-4; 7 nucleotides match TRBD2. Germline values: CDR1 LNHNV, CDR2 YYDKDF (reference sequence). V dropped 2 bases and J dropped 5; count of bases not matched to a gene: 6. This CDR3 is built from 15 residues. The CDR3 nucleotides read TGTGCCACCAGCAGACAAGCGGGACTGGAAAACATTCAGTACTTC. It codes for CATSRQAGLENIQYF.

The chain carries TRBV9 and TRBJ2-3, with a weak D call TRBD1 (7 bases). V was clipped by 0 bases and J by 4 bases, with 12 bases between them. The CDR3 is 15 amino acids. Germline values: CDR1 SGDLS, CDR2 YYNGEE. This chain's CDR3 is CASSVDGRGADTQYF. CDR3 DNA sequence: TGTGCCAGCAGCGTAGATGGCAGGGGGGCAGATACGCAGTATTTT.

This clonotype has more than one count but fewer than ten. This chain connects TRBV5-1 to TRBJ2-5; D may be TRBD2 (6 bases). The length of the CDR3 is 17 residues. With 2 bases removed from V and 2 bases from J, the gap between germline ends came to 19 bases. Germline lookup yields CDR1 SGHRS and CDR2 YFSETQ. For the CDR3, the DNA is TGCGCCAGCAGCTTTAGGGAGTTTGGGGGGATACAAGAGACCCAGTACTTC. It encodes CASSFREFGGIQETQYF.

This clonotype occurred a few times. V usage is TRBV9 and J usage is TRBJ1-4; D gene unclear. CDR3 length: 14 residues. Germline CDR1 SGDLS, CDR2 YYNGEE. V lost 3 bases and J 5 bases, leaving 11 bases between the germline ends. The CDR3, as DNA: TGTGCCAGCAGCGAAGCGGGCTCGAATGAAAAACTGTTTTTT. It is translated as CASSEAGSNEKLFF. Filled out from reference TRBV9 and TRBJ1-4, the complete variable domain reads DSGVTQTPKHLITATGQRVTLRCSPRSGDLSVYWYQQSLDQGLQFLIQYYNGEERAKGNILERFSAQQFPDLHSELNLSSLELGDSALYFCASSEAGSNEKLFFGSGTQLSVL.

This clonotype was counted at least ten times. The rearrangement links TRBV7-2 to TRBJ1-3, with 7 bases fitting TRBD1. The CDR3 contains 13 residues. Germline lookup yields CDR1 SGHTA and CDR2 FQGNSA. The trim removed 6 bases at V and 4 bases at J, leaving 3 bases unmatched. The CDR3 coding sequence is TGTGCCAGCAGTATGACAGGGGGAAACACCATATATTTT. It specifies CASSMTGGNTIYF.

This clonotype has a handful of counts. The CDR3 nucleotides are TGTGCCAGTCGGGGCCTCGGAGACACAGATACGCAGTATTTT. Translated: CASRGLGDTDTQYF. V is TRBV19 and J is TRBJ2-3; D is tentatively TRBD1 or TRBD2 (5 bases each). Germline V gives CDR1 LNHDA, CDR2 SQIVND (reference sequence). This CDR3 comprises 14 residues. V lost 8 bases and J 2 bases, leaving 14 bases between the germline ends. Variable domain in full (rest from reference TRBV19 and TRBJ2-3): DGGITQSPKYLFRKEGQNVTLSCEQNLNHDAMYWYRQDPGQGLRLIYYSQIVNDFQKGDIAEGYSVSREKKESFPLTVTSAQKNPTAFYLCASRGLGDTDTQYFGPGTRLTVL.

The sample holds many counts of this clonotype. V gene TRBV7-2 combines with J gene TRBJ2-1; 10 positions match TRBD2. Germline V gene sequence: CDR1 SGHTA, CDR2 FQGNSA. V gave up 8 bases and J gave up 1 base; unmatched junction bases: 8. The CDR3 totals 16 residues. The CDR3 sequence: CASQEREGRSYNEQFF. CDR3 nucleotides: TGTGCCAGCCAAGAGCGGGAGGGCCGATCCTACAATGAGCAGTTCTTC.

This clonotype was counted many times. The chain employs TRBV20-1 and TRBJ2-3, with TRBD2 identical over 13 bases. V dropped 3 bases and J dropped 10; count of bases not matched to a gene: 13. Looked up from germline, CDR1 is DFQATT and CDR2 is SNEGSKA (reference sequence). CDR3 length: 16 amino acids. The CDR3: CSARMDGTSGAGAQYF. CDR3 in DNA: TGCAGTGCTAGGATGGATGGGACTAGCGGGGCAGGTGCGCAGTATTTT.